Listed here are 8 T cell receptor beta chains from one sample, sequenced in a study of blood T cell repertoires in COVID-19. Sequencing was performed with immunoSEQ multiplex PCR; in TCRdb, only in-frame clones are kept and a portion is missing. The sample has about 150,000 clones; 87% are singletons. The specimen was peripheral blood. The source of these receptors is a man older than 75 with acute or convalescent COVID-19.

In DNA, the CDR3 is TGTGCCAGCAGCTCCTCGCGGGGAGGGGAGCTGTTTTTT. As protein: CASSSSRGGELFF. V gene TRBV6-5 combines with J gene TRBJ2-2, with TRBD2 as a possible D gene (6 bases). This CDR3 has 13 residues. Germline CDR1 is MNHEY and CDR2 is SVGAGI. The ends were cut back, 6 bases at V and 8 bases at J, with 13 bases in the middle.

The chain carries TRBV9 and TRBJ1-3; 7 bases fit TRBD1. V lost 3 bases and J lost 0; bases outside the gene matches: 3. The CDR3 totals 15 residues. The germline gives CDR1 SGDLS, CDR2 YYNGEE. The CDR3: CASSDRGSSGNTIYF. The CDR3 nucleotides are TGTGCCAGCAGCGACAGGGGCAGCTCTGGAAACACCATATATTTT.

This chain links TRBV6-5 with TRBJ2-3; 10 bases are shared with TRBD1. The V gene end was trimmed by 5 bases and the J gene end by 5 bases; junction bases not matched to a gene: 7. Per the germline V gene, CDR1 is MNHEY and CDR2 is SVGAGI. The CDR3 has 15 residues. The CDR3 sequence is CASSLRDRGGDTQYF. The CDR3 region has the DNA TGTGCCAGCAGTCTCCGGGACAGGGGAGGAGATACGCAGTATTTT.

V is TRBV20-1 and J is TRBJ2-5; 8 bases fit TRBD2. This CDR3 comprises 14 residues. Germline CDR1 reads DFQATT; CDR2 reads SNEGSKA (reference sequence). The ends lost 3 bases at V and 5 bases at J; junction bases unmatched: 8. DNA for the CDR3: TGCAGTGCTAGTTCGAGCGGGGGAGGGGAGACCCAGTACTTC. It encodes CSASSSGGGETQYF.

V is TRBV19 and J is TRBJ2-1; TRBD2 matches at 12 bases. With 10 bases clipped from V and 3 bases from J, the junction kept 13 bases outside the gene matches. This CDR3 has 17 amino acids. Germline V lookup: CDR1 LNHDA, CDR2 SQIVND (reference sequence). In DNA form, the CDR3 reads TGTGCCACTACAGCGAGAGGACTAGCGGGAAGCTACAATGAGCAGTTCTTC. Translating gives CATTARGLAGSYNEQFF.

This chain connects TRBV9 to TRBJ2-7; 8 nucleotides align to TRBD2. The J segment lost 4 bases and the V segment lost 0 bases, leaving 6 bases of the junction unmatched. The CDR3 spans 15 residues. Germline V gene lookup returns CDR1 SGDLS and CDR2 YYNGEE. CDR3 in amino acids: CASSVGSGGPYEQYF. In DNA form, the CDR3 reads TGTGCCAGCAGCGTAGGGTCGGGGGGGCCGTACGAGCAGTACTTC.

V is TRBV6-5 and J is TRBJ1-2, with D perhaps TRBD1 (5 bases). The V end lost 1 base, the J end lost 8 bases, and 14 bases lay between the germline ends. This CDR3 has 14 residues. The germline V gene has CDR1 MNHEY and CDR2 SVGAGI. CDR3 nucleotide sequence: TGTGCCAGCAGTTACTGGCAGGGCTCTAAGGGCTACACCTTC. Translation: CASSYWQGSKGYTF.

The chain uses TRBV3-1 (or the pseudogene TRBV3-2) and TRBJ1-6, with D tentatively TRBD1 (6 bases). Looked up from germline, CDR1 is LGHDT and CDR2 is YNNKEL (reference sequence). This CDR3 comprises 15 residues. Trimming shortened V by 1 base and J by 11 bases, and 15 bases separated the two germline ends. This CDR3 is CASSQVGGGATPLHF. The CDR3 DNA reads TGTGCCAGCAGCCAAGTTGGTGGGGGGGCGACACCCCTCCACTTT.